The TCR beta chain described here comes from a study of naive and memory T cell subsets. In germline, CDR1 is SGHRS, CDR2 YFSETQ. The V gene lost 0 bases and the J gene lost 5 bases, with 11 bases spanning the gap. CDR3 length equals 14 residues. Four subsets defined by CD45RA and CD27 were sorted after CD3, CD4, CD8 and live/dead staining. Two oligonucleotides, mixed equimolar, formed the beta constant-region primer covering TRBC1 and TRBC2. Four rounds of PCR amplified the ligated cDNA using nested alpha and beta constant-region primers plus SP2. Each CDR3 protein gets one entry after TCRdb re-called the UMI-ligation and nested PCR reads with MiXCR. The table has 130,000 to 150,000 distinct CDR3 sequences, approximately 15% seen once. Overall study results and limits: Over 90% of naive TCR sequences appeared only once after error correction, unlike memory subsets. There was no ground truth to check naive and memory subset results.

This clonotype was detected a few times. Its antigen is unknown. The V and J genes are TRBV5-1 and TRBJ2-5; D may match TRBD1 or TRBD2 (6 bases each). The receptor comes from a human donor in good health. The material sequenced was naive CD4+ T cells from blood. CDR3: CASSLERGGETQYF. As DNA, the CDR3 is TGCGCCAGCAGCTTGGAAAGAGGGGGGGAGACCCAGTACTTC.